This section outlines one T cell receptor beta chain sequence together with its context. The sample belongs to a study of graft-versus-host responses after intestinal transplantation. Overall study: The whole recipient group had anti-thymocyte globulin induction followed by tacrolimus and steroids for approximately three years.

Intraepithelial and lamina propria lymphocytes were freed from processed graft tissue. The CDR3 length is 11 residues. Deletions cut 7 bases from V and 11 bases from J, with 14 bases between. Germline V CDR1 and CDR2: MDHEN, SYDVKM. TCRdb's copy holds only in-frame clones and misses some; the assay was immunoSEQ multiplex PCR. The sample has 60,000 to 70,000 clones, 89% seen once. The V call is TRBV28, the J call TRBJ2-5, with D unresolved. This specimen was ileum tissue, taken 350 to 400 days after transplant. The TCR sequence derives from a human patient who received an intestinal transplant, so some T cells may come from the graft donor. CDR3: CASISSFEQYF. The CDR3 nucleotides are TGTGCCAGCATAAGCTCGTTTGAGCAGTACTTC.